The 19 T cell receptor beta chains presented below share a single source sample, sequenced in a study of blood T cell repertoires in COVID-19. Generated by immunoSEQ multiplex PCR, the TCRdb table keeps only in-frame clones and is missing some. The sample lists 240,000 or so clones, approximately 86% occurring once. The sequenced sample was PBMCs or T cells enriched from blood (not recorded which). All receptors come from a woman in her 40s with acute COVID-19.

This rearrangement joins TRBV5-1 to TRBJ2-2; 7 nucleotides align to TRBD2. V was clipped by 0 bases and J by 4 bases; unmatched bases: 9. Germline loops: CDR1 SGHRS, CDR2 YFSETQ. This CDR3 is 17 amino acids long. The CDR3 DNA is TGCGCCAGCAGCTTGGCCGGGAGGTCCCCTCTCACCGGGGAGCTGTTTTTT. It is translated as CASSLAGRSPLTGELFF.

J is TRBJ2-1 and V is TRBV5-1; the match to TRBD2 covers 8 bases. This CDR3 comprises 15 residues. V gave up 4 bases and J gave up 0 bases; unmatched junction bases: 3. CDR1 and CDR2 from the germline V gene are SGHRS and YFSETQ. Here the CDR3 reads CASSTSGSSYNEQFF. The CDR3 nucleotides are TGCGCCAGCAGCACTAGCGGTAGCTCCTACAATGAGCAGTTCTTC.

The chain employs TRBV9 and TRBJ2-3; D ambiguous. V shed 0 bases and J shed 4 bases, with 9 bases lying between them. Per the germline V gene, CDR1 is SGDLS and CDR2 is YYNGEE. This CDR3 is 14 amino acids long. CDR3 sequence: CASSVAVLSDTQYF. The CDR3 DNA reads as TGTGCCAGCAGCGTAGCTGTACTTTCAGATACGCAGTATTTT.

The chain uses TRBV27 and TRBJ1-2; TRBD1 is a possible D gene (5 bases). CDR1 and CDR2 from the germline V gene are MNHEY and SMNVEV (reference sequence). The V end was cut by 1 base, the J end by 7 bases, with 13 bases between. The CDR3 covers 14 residues. CDR3 DNA: TGTGCCAGCAGTTTATTTAGAGGTCAGGGTGGCTACACCTTC. It specifies CASSLFRGQGGYTF.

CDR3 in amino acids: CASSEYFPGSSYNEQFF. The DNA for the CDR3 is TGCGCCAGCAGTGAGTATTTTCCCGGGAGCTCCTACAATGAGCAGTTCTTC. This chain connects TRBV10-2 to TRBJ2-1; D is possibly TRBD2 (6 bases). Germline V CDR1 and CDR2: WSHSY, SAAADI. There are 17 residues in the CDR3. Trimming took 1 base from V and 0 from J, leaving 13 bases between them.

This clone turned up a few times. The V call is TRBV10-3, the J call TRBJ1-3; D is ambiguous. CDR3 size: 14 residues. Germline loops: CDR1 ENHRY, CDR2 SYGVKD. V lost 6 bases to trimming and J lost 0 bases, with 9 bases between them. CDR3: CAIRPNYSGNTIYF. DNA for the CDR3: TGTGCCATCAGGCCTAATTACTCTGGAAACACCATATATTTT.

This chain uses TRBV24-1 with TRBJ2-1; D is perhaps TRBD2 (6 bases). Germline assignment: CDR1 KGHDR and CDR2 SFDVKD. The CDR3 sequence is 19 residues long. Trimming removed 9 bases from V and 0 bases from J, with 26 bases in between. The CDR3: CATYCEVVLAGSSYNEQFF. As DNA, the CDR3 is TGTGCCACCTATTGTGAGGTTGTTTTGGCGGGGAGCTCCTACAATGAGCAGTTCTTC.

The chain has TRBV11-1 and TRBJ2-1, with TRBD1 matching 7 bases. Trimming took 6 bases from V and 7 from J; bases not matched to a gene: 6. CDR3 size: 13 residues. Germline values: CDR1 SGHAT, CDR2 FQDESV (reference sequence). DNA for the CDR3: TGTGCCAGCAGACCTACAGGGGAAAATGAGCAGTTCTTC. Amino acid sequence: CASRPTGENEQFF.

The chain carries TRBV5-1 and TRBJ1-2; no firm D call. Germline CDR1 is SGHRS and CDR2 is YFSETQ. Trimming took off 4 bases at V and 3 bases at J, with 10 bases between the two ends. The CDR3 totals 13 residues. CDR3: CASSSLQDYGYTF. The DNA of the CDR3 is TGCGCCAGCAGCAGCCTCCAAGACTATGGCTACACCTTC. The full variable domain, rest sourced from reference TRBV5-1 and TRBJ1-2, is KAGVTQTPRYLIKTRGQQVTLSCSPISGHRSVSWYQQTPGQGLQFLFEYFSETQRNKGNFPGRFSGRQFSNSRSEMNVSTLELGDSALYLCASSSLQDYGYTFGSGTRLTVV.

This chain joins TRBV7-9 and TRBJ2-1; 10 bases match TRBD2. Germline V gene data show CDR1 as SEHNR and CDR2 as FQNEAQ (reference sequence). The trim removed 0 bases at V and 4 bases at J, leaving 6 bases unmatched. The length of the CDR3 is 17 residues. DNA for the CDR3: TGTGCCAGCAGCTTAGCCAAAGCGGGAGGGCTGTACAATGAGCAGTTCTTC. Amino acid sequence: CASSLAKAGGLYNEQFF.

The chain uses TRBV2 and TRBJ2-1; TRBD2 matches 10 bases. Germline CDR1 reads SNHLY; CDR2 reads FYNNEI. The junction had 0 bases not matched to a gene; V was cut back by 5 bases and J by 5 bases. The CDR3 runs to 13 residues. CDR3 residues: CASSSGRDNEQFF. In DNA form, the CDR3 reads TGTGCCAGCAGTAGCGGGAGGGACAATGAGCAGTTCTTC.

The rearrangement links TRBV2 to TRBJ2-7; D possibly corresponds to TRBD2 (5 bases). Germline V gene data show CDR1 as SNHLY and CDR2 as FYNNEI. This CDR3 comprises 13 residues. Trimming took 8 bases from V and 3 from J, leaving 14 bases between them. CDR3: CASERGSGYEQYF. CDR3 coding DNA: TGTGCCAGCGAGAGAGGGTCGGGCTACGAGCAGTACTTC.

This clone was picked up a small number of times. This chain links TRBV19 with TRBJ1-2; 12 nucleotides match TRBD1. Looked up from germline, CDR1 is LNHDA and CDR2 is SQIVND (reference sequence). The CDR3 has 14 amino acids. The V and J ends lost 5 bases and 7 bases, in that order; junction bases with no gene match: 5. The CDR3 protein is CASSSGQGAGGYTF. CDR3 DNA sequence: TGTGCCAGTAGTTCGGGACAGGGGGCTGGTGGCTACACCTTC.

The chain recombines TRBV9 with TRBJ2-5, with TRBD1 as a possible D gene (7 bases). In germline, CDR1 is SGDLS, CDR2 YYNGEE. Deletions cut 1 base from V and 4 bases from J, with 11 bases between. This CDR3 region has 14 residues. The CDR3 nucleotides are TGTGCCAGCAGCGTATCAGGGGGGCGAGAGACCCAGTACTTC. Translated, it gives CASSVSGGRETQYF.

This clone was observed a single time. This chain uses TRBV19 with TRBJ1-3; D remains unclear. The germline V gene encodes CDR1 LNHDA and CDR2 SQIVND (reference sequence). V shed 7 bases and J shed 2 bases, with 12 bases lying between them. CDR3 length equals 14 residues. The CDR3 sequence is CASMQVTAGNTIYF. The CDR3 DNA sequence: TGTGCCAGTATGCAGGTTACTGCTGGAAACACCATATATTTT.

The chain combines TRBV19 with TRBJ1-2; D perhaps matches TRBD1 (6 bases). The CDR3 sequence is 16 residues long. V lost 8 bases and J 0 bases, leaving 19 bases between the germline ends. Germline CDR1 LNHDA, CDR2 SQIVND (reference sequence). CDR3 DNA: TGTGCCAGTCGTCACGGACAGTACACCTCTAACTATGGCTACACCTTC. It is translated as CASRHGQYTSNYGYTF.

This chain uses TRBV3-1 (or the pseudogene TRBV3-2) with TRBJ2-1; perhaps TRBD1 as D (5 bases). Germline assignment: CDR1 LGHDT and CDR2 YNNKEL (reference sequence). V shed 4 bases and J shed 9 bases, with 10 bases lying between them. This CDR3 is 12 amino acids long. CDR3 in amino acids: CASSLLRGEQFF. The CDR3 coding sequence is TGTGCCAGCAGCCTACTTAGGGGTGAGCAGTTCTTC.

The genes are TRBV27 and TRBJ1-6; D is ambiguous. The CDR3 sequence is 15 residues long. In germline, CDR1 is MNHEY, CDR2 SMNVEV (reference sequence). V lost 0 bases and J lost 10, with 13 bases in between. The CDR3: CASSLSGEAGSPLHF. The CDR3 nucleotides read TGTGCCAGCAGTTTATCCGGGGAGGCAGGATCACCCCTCCACTTT.

The chain combines TRBV10-3 with TRBJ1-2; 7 bases map to TRBD1. The CDR3 is 18 amino acids. Trimming cost V 3 bases and J 5 bases; bases outside gene matches: 18. Germline CDR1 is ENHRY and CDR2 is SYGVKD. The CDR3 DNA sequence: TGTGCCATCAGTGAACGACCCCAGGGGACAACAGGGGTGTATGGCTACACCTTC. Encoded protein: CAISERPQGTTGVYGYTF.